This T cell receptor beta chain was identified during a study of T cell responses to AZD1222 COVID-19 vaccine. Clones were sequenced by immunoSEQ multiplex PCR, and TCRdb holds only the in-frame ones, with some missing. The sample has some 84,000 clones, 80% to 90% seen once; the top ten hold roughly 15%. Findings of the study overall: Spike regions recognized by vaccine-associated CD4 TCRs spanned the protein, led by 160-218 and 743-854. In all cases, repertoires were sampled only after the peak T cell response. Close to half of spike-specific TCRs reportedly recognize unmutated variant regions.

The germline V and J ends were trimmed by 7 bases and 4 bases, with 17 bases remaining between them. The CDR3 loop spans 14 amino acids. CDR1 MDHEN and CDR2 SYDVKM come from the germline V gene. For this clone: Its target is unknown.

J is TRBJ2-7 and V is TRBV28; possibly TRBD1 for D (5 bases). The sample here was peripheral blood, taken on day 0 of AZD1222 vaccination. This TCR was recovered from an adult in good health. Here the CDR3 reads CASTPQDTIYEQYF. Written as DNA, the CDR3 is TGTGCCAGCACCCCACAGGACACAATTTACGAGCAGTACTTC. Drawing the rest from reference TRBV28 and TRBJ2-7, the complete variable domain is DVKVTQSSRYLVKRTGEKVFLECVQDMDHENMFWYRQDPGLGLRLIYFSYDVKMKEKGDIPEGYSVSREKKERFSLILESASTNQTSMYLCASTPQDTIYEQYFGPGTRLTVT.